This note documents a single T cell receptor beta chain sequence. The antigen is not known. The sample belongs to a study of cytomegalovirus exposure and HLA in healthy donors. Broader study findings: A later look showed TCR association rates differing by HLA locus, highest for DRB1 and lowest for HLA-C. Presence/absence analysis assumed near-uniform sequencing depth across donors. There was a cluster of highly shared sequence variants that was likely a sequencing artifact.

With 3 bases clipped from V and 1 base from J, the junction kept 1 base outside the gene matches. Germline V lookup: CDR1 SGDLS, CDR2 YYNGEE. The CDR3 length is 15 residues. The primer mix had 60 Vbeta and 13 Jbeta primers. Repertoires were generated with immunoSEQ multiplex PCR, while TCRdb's copy carries only in-frame clones and drops some. This sample's table has 30,000 to 40,000 clones. The clonotype comes from a human donor in good health. The source material was PBMCs. The J gene is TRBJ1-3, the V gene TRBV9; 10 bases map to TRBD1. This CDR3 reads CASSGQGASGNTIYF. In nucleotides, the CDR3 is TGTGCCAGCAGCGGACAGGGGGCATCTGGAAACACCATATATTTT.